This TCR beta chain is from a study of cytomegalovirus exposure and HLA in healthy donors. CDR3 length: 14 residues. CDR1 is MNHEY and CDR2 is SVGAGI in the germline V gene. V lost 0 bases, J lost 0 bases, and 6 bases lay in between. This PCR relied on a set of 60 Vbeta primers and 13 Jbeta primers. Original data processing: In a later analysis, the count reached 74 million or so unique TCR beta chains, with roughly 12 million shared. Method: immunoSEQ multiplex PCR; TCRdb's copy keeps in-frame clones and lacks some. The V and J calls and clone size are taken from that table; D and trimming were inferred from the DNA. The sample has 200,000 to 250,000 clones; roughly 80% are singletons. This clone was seen once.

Sequenced sample: PBMCs. The source of this sequence is a man younger than 40 in good health and CMV-seronegative. V gene TRBV6-5 combines with J gene TRBJ2-7; the D is unclear. This chain's CDR3 is CASSYSADSYEQYF. In nucleotides, the CDR3 is TGTGCCAGCAGTTACTCGGCAGACTCCTACGAGCAGTACTTC.